This record concerns one T cell receptor beta chain sequence. Its antigen is not known. These data are taken from a study of a mutant IDH1 vaccine in newly diagnosed glioma. In the study overall: All eight of the vaccinations patients received fell in weeks 1, 3, 5, 7, 11, 15, 19 and 23. Former treatment meant radiotherapy, temozolomide, or both; the majority had gotten both. With temozolomide cycles, or 4-6 weeks after radiotherapy alone, vaccination was started. General study results and limits: Shifts in the top peripheral T cell clonotypes seemed unrelated to pseudoprogression.

Described time point: week 23, last vaccination. Mutant IDH1 20-mer peptide, at 300 ug, made up each vaccine dose, with topical imiquimod. V lost 8 bases and J lost 6; bases outside the gene matches: 10. The CDR3 is made up of 15 amino acids. Looked up from germline, CDR1 is MNHNY and CDR2 is SVGAGI (reference sequence). Some clones are missing from TCRdb's copy, which holds only in-frame ones; the method was immunoSEQ multiplex PCR. The repertoire has roughly 38,000 clones, approximately 72% of them found once; the top ten carry more than 4.5%. This receptor was identified in a man aged 50-60 years with glioma. The chain couples TRBV6-6 to TRBJ2-3; 11 bases agree with TRBD2. Sequenced material: PBMCs, taken from a glioma patient whose treatment included an IDH1 peptide vaccine. The CDR3 reads CASALTSGAQDTQYF. The CDR3 nucleotides read TGTGCCAGCGCCTTGACTAGCGGGGCACAGGATACGCAGTATTTT.